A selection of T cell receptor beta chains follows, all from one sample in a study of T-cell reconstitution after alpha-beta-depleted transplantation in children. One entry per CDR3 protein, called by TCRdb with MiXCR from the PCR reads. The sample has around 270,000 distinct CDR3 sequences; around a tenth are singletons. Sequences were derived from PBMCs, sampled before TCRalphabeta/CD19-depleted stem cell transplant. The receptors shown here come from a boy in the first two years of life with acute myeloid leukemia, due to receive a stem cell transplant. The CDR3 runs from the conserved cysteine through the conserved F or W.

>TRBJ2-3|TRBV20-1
CSARDPLGTDTQYF
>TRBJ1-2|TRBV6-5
CASSYPGGPAF
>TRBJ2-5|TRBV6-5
CASSYDHTLARETQYF
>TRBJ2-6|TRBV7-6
CASSLLGQGLGANVLTF
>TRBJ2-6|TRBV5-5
CASSLLVESGANVLTF
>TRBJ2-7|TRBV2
CASSVNRGREQYF
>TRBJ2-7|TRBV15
CATSRDRGQGNEHYF
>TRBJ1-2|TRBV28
CASSFLGQTYGYTF
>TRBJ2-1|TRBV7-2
CASSFGRGSLWQFF
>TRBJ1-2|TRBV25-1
CASSEYGTGRGYTF
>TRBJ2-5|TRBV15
CATSRVYSYQETQYF
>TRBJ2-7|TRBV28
CASSLRGESEQYF
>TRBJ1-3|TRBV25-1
CASSSRTGDGNTIYF
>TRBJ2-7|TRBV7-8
CASSLVGGLYYEQYF
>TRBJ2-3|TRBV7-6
CASSWGVQPTDTQYF
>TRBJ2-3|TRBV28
CASTPGAEGHTQYF
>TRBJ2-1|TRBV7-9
CASSLSEYYNEQFF
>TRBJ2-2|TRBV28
CASTIAGGPGAGELFF
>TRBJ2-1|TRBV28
CARSLRTSGGPRSYNEQFF
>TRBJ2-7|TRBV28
CASSSRLAGASYEQYF
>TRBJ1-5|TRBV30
CAWSVQGNQPQHF
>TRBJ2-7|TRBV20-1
CSANPLQGMGYEQYF
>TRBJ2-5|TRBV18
CASSQGQKETQYF